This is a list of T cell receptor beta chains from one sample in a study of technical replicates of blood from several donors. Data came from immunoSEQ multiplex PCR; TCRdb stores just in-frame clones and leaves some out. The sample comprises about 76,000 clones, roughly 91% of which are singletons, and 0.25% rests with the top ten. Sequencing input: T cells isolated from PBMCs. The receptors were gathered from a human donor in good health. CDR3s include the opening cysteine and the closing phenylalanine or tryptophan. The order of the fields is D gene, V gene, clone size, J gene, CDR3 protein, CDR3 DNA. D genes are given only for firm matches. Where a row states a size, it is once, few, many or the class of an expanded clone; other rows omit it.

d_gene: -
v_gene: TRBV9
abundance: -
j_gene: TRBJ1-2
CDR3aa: CASSVGGAGDPWSYTF
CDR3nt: TGTGCCAGCAGCGTCGGGGGGGCAGGGGATCCCTGGAGCTACACCTTC

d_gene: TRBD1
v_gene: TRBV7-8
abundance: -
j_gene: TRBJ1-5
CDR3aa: CASSLKLTGRQPQHF
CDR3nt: TGTGCCAGCAGCTTAAAATTGACAGGGCGGCAGCCCCAGCATTTT

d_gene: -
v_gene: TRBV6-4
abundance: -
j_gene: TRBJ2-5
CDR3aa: CASSASAQETQYF
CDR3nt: TGTGCCAGCAGTGCAAGCGCCCAAGAGACCCAGTACTTC

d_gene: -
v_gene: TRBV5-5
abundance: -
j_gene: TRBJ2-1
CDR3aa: CASSLVSGSHEQFF
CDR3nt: TGTGCCAGCAGCTTGGTGTCAGGGTCCCATGAGCAGTTCTTC

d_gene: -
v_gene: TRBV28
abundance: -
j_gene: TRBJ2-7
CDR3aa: CASSLVRDTYYEQYF
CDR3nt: TGTGCCAGCAGTTTAGTACGGGACACCTACTACGAGCAGTACTTC

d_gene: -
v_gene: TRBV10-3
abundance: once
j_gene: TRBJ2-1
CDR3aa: CAISGLWGERYNEQFF
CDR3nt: TGTGCCATCAGCGGTCTCTGGGGGGAGCGGTACAATGAGCAGTTCTTC

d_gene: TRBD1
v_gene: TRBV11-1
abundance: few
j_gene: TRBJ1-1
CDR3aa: CASSLGQRDRVNTEAFF
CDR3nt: TGTGCCAGCAGCTTAGGACAAAGGGACAGGGTGAACACTGAAGCTTTCTTT

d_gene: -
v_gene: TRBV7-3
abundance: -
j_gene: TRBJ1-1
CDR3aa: CASSLTRGEAFF
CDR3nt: TGTGCCAGCAGCTTAACTCGGGGGGAAGCTTTCTTT

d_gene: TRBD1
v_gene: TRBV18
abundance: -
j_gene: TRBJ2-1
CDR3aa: CASSPRQGRGDEQFF
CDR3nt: TGTGCCAGCTCCCCGCGACAGGGCCGGGGCGATGAGCAGTTCTTC

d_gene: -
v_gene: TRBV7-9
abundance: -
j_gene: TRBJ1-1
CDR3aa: CASSLVSANTEAFF
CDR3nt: TGTGCCAGCAGCTTAGTCAGTGCGAACACTGAAGCTTTCTTT

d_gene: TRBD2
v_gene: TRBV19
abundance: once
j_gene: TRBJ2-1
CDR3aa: CASSPLAGAGDNEQFF
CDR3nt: TGTGCCAGTAGTCCTCTAGCGGGAGCCGGTGACAATGAGCAGTTCTTC

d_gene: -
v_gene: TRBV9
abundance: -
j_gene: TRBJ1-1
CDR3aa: CASSVSGDTEAFF
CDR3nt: TGTGCCAGCAGCGTATCAGGGGACACTGAAGCTTTCTTT

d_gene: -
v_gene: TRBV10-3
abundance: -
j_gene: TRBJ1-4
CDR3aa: CAISEQGNNEKLFF
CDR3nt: TGTGCCATCAGTGAACAGGGTAATAATGAAAAACTGTTTTTT

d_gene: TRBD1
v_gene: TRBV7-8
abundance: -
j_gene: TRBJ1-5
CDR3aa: CASSVLTGGVGNQPQHF
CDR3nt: TGTGCCAGCAGCGTTTTGACAGGGGGCGTGGGCAATCAGCCCCAGCATTTT

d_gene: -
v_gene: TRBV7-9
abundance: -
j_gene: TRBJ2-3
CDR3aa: CASSLASWGQPDTQYF
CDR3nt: TGTGCCAGCAGCTTAGCTTCTTGGGGGCAGCCAGATACGCAGTATTTT

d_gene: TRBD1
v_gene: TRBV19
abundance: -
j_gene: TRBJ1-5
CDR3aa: CASSSSQGQSDQPQHF
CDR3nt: TGTGCCAGTAGCTCCTCCCAGGGACAGAGCGATCAGCCCCAGCATTTT

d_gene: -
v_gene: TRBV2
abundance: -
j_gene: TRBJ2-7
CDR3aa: CALLSSYEQYF
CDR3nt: TGTGCCCTCCTTAGCTCCTACGAGCAGTACTTC

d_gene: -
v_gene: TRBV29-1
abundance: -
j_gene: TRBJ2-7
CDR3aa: CSVREGTFLYEQYF
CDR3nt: TGCAGCGTAAGGGAAGGGACATTCCTCTACGAGCAGTACTTC

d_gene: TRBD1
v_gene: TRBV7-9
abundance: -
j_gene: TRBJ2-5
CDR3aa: CASSRDRGKETQYF
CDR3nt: TGTGCCAGCAGCCGGGACAGGGGGAAAGAGACCCAGTACTTC

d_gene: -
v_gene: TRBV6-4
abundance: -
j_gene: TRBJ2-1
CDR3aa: CASSNRGARYDEQFF
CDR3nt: TGTGCCAGCAGCAACCGGGGGGCTAGGTATGATGAGCAGTTCTTC

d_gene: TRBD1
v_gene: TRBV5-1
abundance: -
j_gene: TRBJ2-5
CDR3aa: CASSPDRGETQYF
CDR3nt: TGCGCCAGCAGCCCGGACAGGGGAGAGACCCAGTACTTC

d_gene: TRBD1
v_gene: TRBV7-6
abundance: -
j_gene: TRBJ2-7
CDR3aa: CASSLKGTGTYEQYF
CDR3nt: TGTGCCAGCAGCTTAAAAGGGACAGGAACCTACGAGCAGTACTTC

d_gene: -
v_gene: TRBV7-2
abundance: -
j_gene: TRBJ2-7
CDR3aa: CASSLSQALSYEQYF
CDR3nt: TGTGCCAGCAGCTTATCGCAGGCCTTATCCTACGAGCAGTACTTC

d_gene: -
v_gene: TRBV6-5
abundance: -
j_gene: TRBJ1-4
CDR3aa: CASSYLGAGRDEKLFF
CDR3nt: TGTGCCAGCAGTTACCTCGGGGCAGGGAGGGATGAAAAACTGTTTTTT

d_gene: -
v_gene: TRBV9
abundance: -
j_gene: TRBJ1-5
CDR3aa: CASSVSGVSNQPQHF
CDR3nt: TGTGCCAGCAGCGTGTCAGGGGTGAGCAATCAGCCCCAGCATTTT

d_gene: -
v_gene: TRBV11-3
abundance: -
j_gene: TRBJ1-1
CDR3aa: CASGGTEAFF
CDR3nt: TGTGCCAGCGGCGGTACTGAAGCTTTCTTT

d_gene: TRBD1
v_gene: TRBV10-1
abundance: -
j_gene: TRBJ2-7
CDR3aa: CASRVDRGDYEQYF
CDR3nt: TGCGCCAGCAGGGTGGACAGGGGCGACTACGAGCAGTACTTC

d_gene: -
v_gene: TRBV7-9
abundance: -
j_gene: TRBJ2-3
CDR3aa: CASSPSGRDTDTQYF
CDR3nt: TGTGCCAGCAGCCCCTCAGGGCGGGACACAGATACGCAGTATTTT

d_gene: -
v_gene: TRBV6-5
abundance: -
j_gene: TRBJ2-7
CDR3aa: CASTDRPRYEQYF
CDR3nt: TGTGCCAGCACCGACAGGCCCCGCTACGAGCAGTACTTC

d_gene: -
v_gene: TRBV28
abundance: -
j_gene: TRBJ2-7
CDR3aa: CASLPGDSYEQYF
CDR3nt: TGTGCCAGCTTACCGGGGGACTCCTACGAGCAGTACTTC

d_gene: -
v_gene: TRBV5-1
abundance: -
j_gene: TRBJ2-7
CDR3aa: CASSLVGQAKDEQYF
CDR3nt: TGCGCCAGCAGCTTGGTCGGCCAGGCGAAGGACGAGCAGTACTTC

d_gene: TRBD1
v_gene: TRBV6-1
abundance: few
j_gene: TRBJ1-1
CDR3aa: CASSGQGAEAFF
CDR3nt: TGTGCCAGCAGTGGACAGGGCGCTGAAGCTTTCTTT

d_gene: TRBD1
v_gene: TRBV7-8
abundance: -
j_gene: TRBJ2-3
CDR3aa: CASNVRTGATDTQYF
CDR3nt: TGTGCCAGCAACGTTCGGACAGGGGCCACAGATACGCAGTATTTT

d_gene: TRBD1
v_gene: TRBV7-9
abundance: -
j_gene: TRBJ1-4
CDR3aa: CASSPRTGHEKLFF
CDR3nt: TGTGCCAGCAGCCCGCGGACAGGGCATGAAAAACTGTTTTTT

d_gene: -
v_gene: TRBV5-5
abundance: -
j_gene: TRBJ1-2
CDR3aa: CASSFRDTRGYTF
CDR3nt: TGTGCCAGCAGCTTCAGGGATACGAGAGGCTACACCTTC

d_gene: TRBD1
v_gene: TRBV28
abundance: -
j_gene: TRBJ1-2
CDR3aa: CASRGTGYGYTF
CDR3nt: TGTGCCAGCAGAGGGACAGGGTATGGCTACACCTTC

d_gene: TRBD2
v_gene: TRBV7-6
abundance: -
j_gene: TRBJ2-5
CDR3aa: CASSFLADQETQYF
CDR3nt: TGTGCCAGCAGCTTTCTAGCGGACCAAGAGACCCAGTACTTC

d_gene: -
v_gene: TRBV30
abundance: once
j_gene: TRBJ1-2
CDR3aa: CAWRQGTSYGYTF
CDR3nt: TGTGCCTGGAGGCAGGGGACGAGCTATGGCTACACCTTC

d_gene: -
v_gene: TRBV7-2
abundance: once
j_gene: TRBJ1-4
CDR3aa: CASSPRGALNEKLFF
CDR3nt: TGTGCCAGCAGCCCCCGGGGGGCCCTTAATGAAAAACTGTTTTTT

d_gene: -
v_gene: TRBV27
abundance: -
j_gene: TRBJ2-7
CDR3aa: CASSPTGLYEQYF
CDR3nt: TGTGCCAGCAGCCCTACAGGTTTGTACGAGCAGTACTTC

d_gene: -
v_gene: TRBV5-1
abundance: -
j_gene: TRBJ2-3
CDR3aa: CASSLSTGSIDTQYF
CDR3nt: TGCGCCAGCAGCTTGTCTACAGGGTCCATAGATACGCAGTATTTT

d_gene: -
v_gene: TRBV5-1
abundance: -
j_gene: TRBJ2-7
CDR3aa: CASNPRGDSTYEQYF
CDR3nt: TGCGCCAGCAACCCAAGGGGGGACAGCACCTACGAGCAGTACTTC

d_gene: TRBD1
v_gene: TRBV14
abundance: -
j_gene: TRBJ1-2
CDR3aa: CASSLRQGPTNYGYTF
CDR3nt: TGTGCCAGCAGCCTTAGACAGGGGCCCACTAACTATGGCTACACCTTC

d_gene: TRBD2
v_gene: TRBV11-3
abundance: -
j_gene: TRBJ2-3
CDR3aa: CASSRGLATDTQYF
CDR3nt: TGTGCCAGCAGCCGAGGACTAGCGACAGATACGCAGTATTTT

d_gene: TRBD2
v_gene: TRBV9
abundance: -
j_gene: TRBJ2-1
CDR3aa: CASTKLRAGGNEQFF
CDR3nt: TGTGCCAGCACGAAACTACGAGCGGGAGGCAATGAGCAGTTCTTC

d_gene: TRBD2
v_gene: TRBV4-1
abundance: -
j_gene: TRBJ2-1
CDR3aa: CASSQVVLAGGRSYNEQFF
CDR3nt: TGCGCCAGCAGCCAAGTAGTACTAGCGGGAGGAAGGTCCTACAATGAGCAGTTCTTC

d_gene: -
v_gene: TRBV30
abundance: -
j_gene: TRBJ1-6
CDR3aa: CAWDKEQGYNSPLHF
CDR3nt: TGTGCCTGGGATAAAGAACAGGGATATAATTCACCCCTCCACTTT

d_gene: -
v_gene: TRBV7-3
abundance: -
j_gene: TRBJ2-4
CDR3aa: CASRHTWTTDLAKNIQYF
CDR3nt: TGTGCCAGCAGACATACGTGGACAACGGATCTAGCCAAAAACATTCAGTACTTC

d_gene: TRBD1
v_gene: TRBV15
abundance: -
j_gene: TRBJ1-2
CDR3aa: CATSRVDRVNYGYTF
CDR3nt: TGTGCCACCAGCAGAGTGGACAGGGTGAACTATGGCTACACCTTC

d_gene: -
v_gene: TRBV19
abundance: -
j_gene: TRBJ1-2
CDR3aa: CASSGMAEGDYGYTF
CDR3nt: TGTGCCAGTAGCGGAATGGCCGAGGGCGACTATGGCTACACCTTC

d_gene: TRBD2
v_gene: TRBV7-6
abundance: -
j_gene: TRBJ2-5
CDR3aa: CASTPGGGAETQYF
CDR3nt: TGTGCCAGCACCCCGGGGGGGGGTGCCGAGACCCAGTACTTC

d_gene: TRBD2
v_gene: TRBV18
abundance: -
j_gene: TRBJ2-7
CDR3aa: CASSPFRLAGSLYEQYF
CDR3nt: TGTGCCAGCTCACCATTCCGACTAGCGGGCTCCCTCTACGAGCAGTACTTC

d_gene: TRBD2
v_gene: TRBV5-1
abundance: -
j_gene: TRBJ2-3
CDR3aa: CASSQGLAGGGESADTQYF
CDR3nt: TGCGCCAGCAGCCAGGGACTAGCGGGAGGAGGGGAGTCGGCAGATACGCAGTATTTT

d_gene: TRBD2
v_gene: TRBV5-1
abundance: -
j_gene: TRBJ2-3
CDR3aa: CASSLGSGGAGDTQYF
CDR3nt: TGCGCCAGCAGCTTGGGTAGCGGGGGGGCCGGAGATACGCAGTATTTT

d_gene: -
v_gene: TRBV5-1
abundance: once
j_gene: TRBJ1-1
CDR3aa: CASSLVPQGMNTEAFF
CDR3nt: TGCGCCAGCAGCTTGGTTCCCCAGGGGATGAACACTGAAGCTTTCTTT

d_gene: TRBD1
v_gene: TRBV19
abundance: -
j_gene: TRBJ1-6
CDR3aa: CASSIAQDREPYNSPLHF
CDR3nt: TGTGCCAGTAGTATAGCCCAGGACAGGGAACCCTATAATTCACCCCTCCACTTT

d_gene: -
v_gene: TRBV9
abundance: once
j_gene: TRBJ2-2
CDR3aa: CASSGENTGELFF
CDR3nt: TGTGCCAGCTCCGGAGAGAACACCGGGGAGCTGTTTTTT

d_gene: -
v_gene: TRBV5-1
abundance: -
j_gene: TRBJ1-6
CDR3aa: CASSLAEQSYNSPLHF
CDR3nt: TGCGCCAGCAGCTTGGCGGAGCAATCCTATAATTCACCCCTCCACTTT

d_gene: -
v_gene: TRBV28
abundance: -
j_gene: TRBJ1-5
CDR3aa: CASSFGGYSNQPQHF
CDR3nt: TGTGCCAGCAGTTTCGGGGGGTATAGCAATCAGCCCCAGCATTTT